This entry describes one T cell receptor beta chain. This sample stems from a study of blood T cells in healthy people across ages. Together with a sample-barcoded 5' primer, a J-beta primer mix was included in a second PCR lasting roughly 6 to 12 cycles. Each CDR3 protein gets one entry after TCRdb re-called the 5' RACE reads with MiXCR. Here the sample spans roughly 680,000 distinct CDR3 sequences, roughly half being singletons. Germline loops: CDR1 MNHEY, CDR2 SVGAGI. Trimming cost V 5 bases and J 5 bases; bases outside gene matches: 8. This CDR3 comprises 15 residues. The donors, healthy Caucasians from Russia, were aged roughly 6 to 90.

The chain is built from TRBV6-5 and TRBJ1-4; 7 nucleotides align to TRBD1. The receptor was isolated from a woman aged 80 or over in good health. The sample taken for sequencing was blood. CDR3 nucleotides: TGTGCCAGCAGTCGTACCGGGACAGAAAATGAAAAACTGTTTTTT. It translates to CASSRTGTENEKLFF.